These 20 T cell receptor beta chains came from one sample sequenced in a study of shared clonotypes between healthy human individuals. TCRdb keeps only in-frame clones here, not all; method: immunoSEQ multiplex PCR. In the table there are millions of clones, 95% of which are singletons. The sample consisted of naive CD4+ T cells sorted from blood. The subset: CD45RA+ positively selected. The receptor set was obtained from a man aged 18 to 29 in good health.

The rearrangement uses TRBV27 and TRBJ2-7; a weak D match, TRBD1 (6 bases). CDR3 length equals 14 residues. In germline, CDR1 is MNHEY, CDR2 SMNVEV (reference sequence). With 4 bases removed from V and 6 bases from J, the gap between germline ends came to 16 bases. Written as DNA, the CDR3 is TGTGCCAGCAGTTCAGAACAGGGAATCATCGAGCAGTACTTC. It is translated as CASSSEQGIIEQYF.

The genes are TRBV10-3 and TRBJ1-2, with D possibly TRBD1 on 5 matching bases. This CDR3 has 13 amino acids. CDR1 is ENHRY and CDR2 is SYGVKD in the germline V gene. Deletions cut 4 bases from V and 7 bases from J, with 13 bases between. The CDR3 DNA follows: TGTGCCATCAGTGCCGGGGGGAGTGCTGGCTACACCTTC. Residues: CAISAGGSAGYTF.

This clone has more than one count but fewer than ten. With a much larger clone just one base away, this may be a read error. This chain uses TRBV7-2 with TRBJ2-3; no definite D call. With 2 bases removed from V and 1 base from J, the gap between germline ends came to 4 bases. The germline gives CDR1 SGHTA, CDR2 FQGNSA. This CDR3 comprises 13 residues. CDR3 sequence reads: CASSLLGTDTQYF. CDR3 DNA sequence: TGTGCCAGCAGCTTATTGGGCACAGATACGCAGTATTTT.

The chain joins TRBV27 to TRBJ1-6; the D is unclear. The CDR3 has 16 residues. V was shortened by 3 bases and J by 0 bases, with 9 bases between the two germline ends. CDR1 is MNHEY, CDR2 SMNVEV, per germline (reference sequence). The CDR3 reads CASSFRPSSYNSPLHF. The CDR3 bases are TGTGCCAGCAGTTTTCGGCCGAGCTCCTATAATTCACCCCTCCACTTT.

CDR3 in DNA: TGTGCCAGCACCCGGGCCGTGCAACAAGAGACCCAGTACTTC. This codes for CASTRAVQQETQYF. The rearrangement joins TRBV27 to TRBJ2-5; no clear D gene. CDR3 length equals 14 residues. Trimming removed 7 bases from V and 2 bases from J, with 14 bases in between. Germline V CDR1 and CDR2: MNHEY, SMNVEV (reference sequence).

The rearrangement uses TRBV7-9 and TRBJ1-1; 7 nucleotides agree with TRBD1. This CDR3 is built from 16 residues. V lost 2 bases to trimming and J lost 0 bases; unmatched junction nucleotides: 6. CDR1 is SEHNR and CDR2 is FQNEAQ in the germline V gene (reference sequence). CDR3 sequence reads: CASSLPGQTMNTEAFF. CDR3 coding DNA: TGTGCCAGCAGCTTACCGGGACAGACAATGAACACTGAAGCTTTCTTT.

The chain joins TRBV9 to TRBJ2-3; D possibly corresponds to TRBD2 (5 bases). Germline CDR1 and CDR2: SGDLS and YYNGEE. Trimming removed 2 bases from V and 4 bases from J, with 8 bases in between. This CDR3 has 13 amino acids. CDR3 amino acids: CASSVEGADTQYF. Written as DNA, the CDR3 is TGTGCCAGCAGCGTCGAGGGAGCAGATACGCAGTATTTT.

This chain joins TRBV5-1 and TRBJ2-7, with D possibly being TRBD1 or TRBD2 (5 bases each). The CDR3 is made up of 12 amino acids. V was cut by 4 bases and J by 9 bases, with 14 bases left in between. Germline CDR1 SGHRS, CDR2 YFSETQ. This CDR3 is CASSLDSGRQYF. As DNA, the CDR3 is TGCGCCAGCAGCCTCGACAGCGGACGGCAGTACTTC.

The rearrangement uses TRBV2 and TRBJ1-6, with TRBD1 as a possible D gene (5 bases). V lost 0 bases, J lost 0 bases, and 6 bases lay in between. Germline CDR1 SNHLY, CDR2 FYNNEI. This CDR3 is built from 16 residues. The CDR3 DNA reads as TGTGCCAGCAGTGAAGCGGGGCACTCCTATAATTCACCCCTCCACTTT. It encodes CASSEAGHSYNSPLHF.

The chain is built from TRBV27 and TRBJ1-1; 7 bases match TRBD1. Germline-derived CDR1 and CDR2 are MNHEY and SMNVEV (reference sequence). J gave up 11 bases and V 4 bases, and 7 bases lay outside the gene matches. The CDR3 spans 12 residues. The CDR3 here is CASSSWTGSAFF. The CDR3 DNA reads TGTGCCAGCAGTTCTTGGACAGGCTCGGCTTTCTTT.

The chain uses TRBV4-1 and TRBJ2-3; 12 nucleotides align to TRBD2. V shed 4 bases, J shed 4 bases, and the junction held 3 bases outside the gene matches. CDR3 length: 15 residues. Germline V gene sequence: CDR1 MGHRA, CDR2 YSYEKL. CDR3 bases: TGCGCCAGCAGCCTTCTAGCGGGAGGGCCAGATACGCAGTATTTT. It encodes CASSLLAGGPDTQYF.

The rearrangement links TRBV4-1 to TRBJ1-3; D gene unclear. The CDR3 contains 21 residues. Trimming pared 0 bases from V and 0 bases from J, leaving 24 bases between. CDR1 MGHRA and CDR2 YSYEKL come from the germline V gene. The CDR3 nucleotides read TGCGCCAGCAGCCAAGATCGTTTCGCTGGTGTAATGCAGACCTCTGGAAACACCATATATTTT. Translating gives CASSQDRFAGVMQTSGNTIYF.

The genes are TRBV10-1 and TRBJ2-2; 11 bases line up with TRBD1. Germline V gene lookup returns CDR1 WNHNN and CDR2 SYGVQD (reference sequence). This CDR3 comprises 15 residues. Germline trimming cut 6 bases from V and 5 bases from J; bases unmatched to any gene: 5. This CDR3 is CASSLGQGETGELFF. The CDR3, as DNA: TGCGCCAGCAGCCTGGGACAGGGGGAGACCGGGGAGCTGTTTTTT.

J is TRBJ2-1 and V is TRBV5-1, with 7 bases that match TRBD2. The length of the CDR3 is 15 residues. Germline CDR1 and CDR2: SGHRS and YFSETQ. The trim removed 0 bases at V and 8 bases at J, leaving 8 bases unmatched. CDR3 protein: CASSLDWTSSDEQFF. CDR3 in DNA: TGCGCCAGCAGCTTGGATTGGACTAGTAGTGATGAGCAGTTCTTC.

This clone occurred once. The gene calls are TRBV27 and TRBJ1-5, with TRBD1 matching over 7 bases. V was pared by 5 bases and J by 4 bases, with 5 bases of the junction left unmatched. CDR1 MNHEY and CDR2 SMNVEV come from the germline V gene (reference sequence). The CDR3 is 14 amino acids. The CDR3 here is CASSLGGPNQPQHF. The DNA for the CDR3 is TGTGCCAGCAGTCTAGGGGGCCCTAATCAGCCCCAGCATTTT.

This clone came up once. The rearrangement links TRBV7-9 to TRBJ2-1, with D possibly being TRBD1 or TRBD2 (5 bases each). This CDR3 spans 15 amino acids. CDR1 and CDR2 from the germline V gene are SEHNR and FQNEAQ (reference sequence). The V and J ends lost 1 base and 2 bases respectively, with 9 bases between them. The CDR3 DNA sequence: TGTGCCAGCAGCTTAGATCCGGGGCCCTACAATGAGCAGTTCTTC. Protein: CASSLDPGPYNEQFF.

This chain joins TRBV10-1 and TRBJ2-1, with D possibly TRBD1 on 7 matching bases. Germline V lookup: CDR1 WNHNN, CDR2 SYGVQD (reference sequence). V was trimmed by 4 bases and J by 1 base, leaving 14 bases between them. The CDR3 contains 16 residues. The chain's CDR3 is CASSVYPGGSYNEQFF. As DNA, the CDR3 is TGCGCCAGCAGTGTGTACCCAGGGGGGTCCTACAATGAGCAGTTCTTC.

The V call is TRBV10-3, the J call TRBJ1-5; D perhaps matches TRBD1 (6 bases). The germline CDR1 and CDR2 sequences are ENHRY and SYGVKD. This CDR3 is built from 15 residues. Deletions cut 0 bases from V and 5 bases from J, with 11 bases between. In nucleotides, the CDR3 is TGTGCCATCAGTGAGTCCCGACAGGATCATCAGCCCCAGCATTTT. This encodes CAISESRQDHQPQHF.

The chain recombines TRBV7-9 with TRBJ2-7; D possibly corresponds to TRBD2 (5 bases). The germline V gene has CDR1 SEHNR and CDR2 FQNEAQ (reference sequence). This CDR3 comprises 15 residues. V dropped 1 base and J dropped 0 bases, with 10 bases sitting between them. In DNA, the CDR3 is TGTGCCAGCAGCTTAGACGCTAGCCGCTCCTACGAGCAGTACTTC. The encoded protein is CASSLDASRSYEQYF.

CDR3 sequence reads: CASSQNSGASQETQYF. Written as DNA, the CDR3 is TGCGCCAGCAGCCAAAATAGCGGGGCTAGCCAAGAGACCCAGTACTTC. The chain combines TRBV4-1 with TRBJ2-5, with 8 nucleotides matching TRBD2. Germline CDR1 and CDR2: MGHRA and YSYEKL. The trim removed 2 bases at V and 1 base at J, leaving 6 bases unmatched. This CDR3 comprises 16 residues.